This TCR beta chain was observed in a study of CD8 T cells in Susac syndrome. Random hexamers were used to reverse transcribe roughly 0.5 to 1 ug of RNA. TCRdb analysed the immunoSEQ multiplex PCR reads with MiXCR anew, one entry per CDR3 protein. The data hold approximately 190,000 distinct CDR3 sequences, with roughly 94% observed a single time. CDR1 and CDR2 (germline): SQVTM, ANQGSEA. The CDR3 loop spans 13 amino acids. The germline V and J ends were trimmed by 4 bases and 2 bases, with 9 bases remaining between them. The chain links TRBV29-1 to TRBJ2-1; D unresolved. Sequencing used CD8+ T cells from PBMCs. This receptor was obtained from a human donor with Susac syndrome. In nucleotides, the CDR3 is TGCAGCGTTGGAGTCGCACCCTACAATGAGCAGTTCTTC. It is translated as CSVGVAPYNEQFF.